The 13 T cell receptor beta chains below come from one sample, sequenced in a study of blood T cell repertoires in COVID-19. Profiling relied on immunoSEQ multiplex PCR, and the TCRdb table lists in-frame clones only, not all of them. The sample yields just over 350,000 clones, over 75% seen once. Sequenced: PBMCs or T cells enriched from blood (not recorded which). The receptors shown here come from a woman between 25 and 40 years old who had recovered from COVID-19.

The rearrangement uses TRBV19 and TRBJ2-1; D gene ambiguous. The V end lost 4 bases, the J end lost 0 bases, and 4 bases lay between the germline ends. CDR1 and CDR2 from the germline V gene are LNHDA and SQIVND (reference sequence). This CDR3 spans 13 amino acids. The CDR3 here is CASSKSSYNEQFF. The CDR3 nucleotides are TGTGCCAGTAGTAAGAGCTCCTACAATGAGCAGTTCTTC.

This clone appeared a few times. The chain uses TRBV28 and TRBJ2-1; 12 bases match TRBD2. Per germline, CDR1 MDHEN and CDR2 SYDVKM. V was pared by 5 bases and J by 7 bases, with 6 bases of the junction left unmatched. This CDR3 comprises 15 residues. The CDR3 coding sequence is TGTGCCAGCAGTGAGACTAGCGGGAGTCTAAATGAGCAGTTCTTC. Translating it yields CASSETSGSLNEQFF.

The V and J genes are TRBV27 and TRBJ2-7; TRBD1 agrees at 9 bases. Trimming at V came to 7 bases and at J to 2 bases, leaving 6 bases not matched to a gene. From germline, CDR1 is MNHEY and CDR2 SMNVEV (reference sequence). The CDR3 runs to 14 residues. The CDR3 DNA sequence: TGTGCCAGCATTCCGGGACAGGGCCCCTACGAGCAGTACTTC. The encoded protein is CASIPGQGPYEQYF.

This clone has just one count. The V gene is TRBV3-1 (or the pseudogene TRBV3-2), the J gene TRBJ1-2; D is uncertain. Germline V gene data show CDR1 as LGHDT and CDR2 as YNNKEL (reference sequence). V was trimmed by 3 bases and J by 1 base, leaving 12 bases between them. The CDR3 totals 15 residues. This chain's CDR3 is CASSQPGALNYGYTF. The CDR3 nucleotides are TGTGCCAGCAGCCAGCCAGGCGCCCTTAACTATGGCTACACCTTC.

The chain carries TRBV7-9 and TRBJ2-7, with 8 bases matching TRBD1. The germline gives CDR1 SEHNR, CDR2 FQNEAQ (reference sequence). The V and J ends lost 0 bases and 2 bases, in that order; junction bases with no gene match: 12. The CDR3 extends over 18 amino acids. CDR3 sequence reads: CASSLARSGQGPTYEQYF. The DNA for the CDR3 is TGTGCCAGCAGCTTAGCTAGAAGCGGACAGGGACCAACCTACGAGCAGTACTTC.

This rearrangement joins TRBV9 to TRBJ2-2; 9 bases align to TRBD1. After removal of 0 bases from V and 3 bases from J, the junction contained 3 bases not matched to a gene. The CDR3 has 16 residues. Germline V lookup: CDR1 SGDLS, CDR2 YYNGEE. The CDR3 coding sequence is TGTGCCAGCAGCGTAGCGGACAGGGGATACACCGGGGAGCTGTTTTTT. Amino acid sequence: CASSVADRGYTGELFF.

V usage is TRBV6-5 and J usage is TRBJ1-6; D is unresolved. Between the trimmed V and J ends, which lost 0 bases and 8 bases, there was a span of 14 bases. The CDR3 has 16 amino acids. Germline V lookup: CDR1 MNHEY, CDR2 SVGAGI. The CDR3 spells CASSYSIALEDSPLHF. CDR3 DNA sequence: TGTGCCAGCAGTTACTCGATAGCACTCGAAGATTCACCCCTCCACTTT.

The chain recombines TRBV6-5 with TRBJ2-2; the D gene is possibly TRBD2 (5 bases). This CDR3 is built from 15 residues. The germline V and J ends were trimmed by 0 bases and 5 bases, with 10 bases remaining between them. Germline-derived CDR1 and CDR2 are MNHEY and SVGAGI. The CDR3 nucleotides read TGTGCCAGCAGTTACTCGACTTCGGGGACCGGGGAGCTGTTTTTT. Encoded protein: CASSYSTSGTGELFF.

This chain links TRBV7-9 with TRBJ2-7; maybe TRBD1 (6 bases). Germline V gene data show CDR1 as SEHNR and CDR2 as FQNEAQ (reference sequence). V was cut by 5 bases and J by 2 bases, with 16 bases left in between. This CDR3 spans 15 amino acids. CDR3 nucleotides: TGTGCCAGCAGCATACCGACAGGAATTACCTACGAGCAGTACTTC. As protein: CASSIPTGITYEQYF.

The rearrangement links TRBV5-1 to TRBJ2-3; maybe TRBD2 (7 bases). The ends were cut back, 0 bases at V and 0 bases at J, with 11 bases in the middle. The CDR3 extends over 16 amino acids. CDR1 is SGHRS, CDR2 YFSETQ, per germline. The CDR3: CASSLAAGASTDTQYF. CDR3 sequence (DNA): TGCGCCAGCAGCTTGGCGGCGGGGGCCAGCACAGATACGCAGTATTTT.

This chain uses TRBV4-1 with TRBJ2-1; 10 bases line up with TRBD2. The CDR3 is 14 amino acids. The germline V gene has CDR1 MGHRA and CDR2 YSYEKL. V lost 4 bases to trimming and J lost 5 bases; unmatched junction nucleotides: 2. The CDR3 DNA reads as TGCGCCAGCAGCCGTGGACTAGCGGACAATGAGCAGTTCTTC. Translation: CASSRGLADNEQFF.

This clone has only one observation. V and J are TRBV10-1 and TRBJ2-7; weak D call: TRBD1 (6 bases). The CDR3 contains 13 residues. Germline CDR1 reads WNHNN; CDR2 reads SYGVQD (reference sequence). Trimming pared 5 bases from V and 0 bases from J, leaving 8 bases between. This CDR3 reads CASSRDNSYEQYF. The CDR3 bases are TGCGCCAGCAGTCGGGACAACTCCTACGAGCAGTACTTC.

This chain joins TRBV27 and TRBJ2-1; 7 nucleotides agree with TRBD1. The trim removed 2 bases at V and 3 bases at J, leaving 4 bases unmatched. The CDR3 loop spans 15 amino acids. The V gene's germline CDR1 is MNHEY and CDR2 SMNVEV (reference sequence). The CDR3 loop reads CASSLRGRFYNEQFF. In DNA, the CDR3 is TGTGCCAGCAGTTTAAGGGGGCGGTTCTACAATGAGCAGTTCTTC.